This record concerns one T cell receptor beta chain sequence. This sample was taken from a study of blood T cell repertoires in COVID-19. This CDR3 is built from 15 residues. Trimming pared 5 bases from V and 9 bases from J, leaving 20 bases between. Germline lookup yields CDR1 SGHTA and CDR2 FQGNSA. Libraries were prepared by immunoSEQ multiplex PCR; TCRdb keeps only in-frame clonotypes and omits some of them. The sample lists about 320,000 clones, 89% occurring once. The sequencing input was PBMCs or T cells enriched from blood (not recorded which). This receptor was identified in a man in his 60s who had recovered from COVID-19. This rearrangement joins TRBV7-2 to TRBJ2-1, with a weak D call TRBD2 (6 bases). The CDR3 sequence: CASSGPGLRSGEQFF. The CDR3 DNA is TGTGCCAGCAGCGGTCCGGGACTGCGCTCGGGTGAGCAGTTCTTC.